This TCR beta chain was captured by sequencing in a study of regulatory T cells in long-lasting Graves disease. Study outcomes and limitations: Those with persistent Graves' had less TCR diversity than newly diagnosed patients.

In building TCR beta libraries, iRepertoire HTBI primers were used together with Arm-PCR of CDR3 regions. TCRdb analysed the multiplex PCR reads with MiXCR anew, one entry per CDR3 protein. This table holds hundreds of thousands of distinct CDR3 sequences, around 13% found once. This clonotype has only one observation. Its antigen is currently unknown. The germline V gene encodes CDR1 SGHRS and CDR2 YFSETQ. The length of the CDR3 is 18 residues. With V trimmed by 0 bases and J by 1 base, 9 bases remained unmatched. Stated time point: newly diagnosed GD, antithyroid drugs for less than 3 months. PBMC RNA served as the TCR library source. The data also belong to a second study, concerning T cells in Graves' hyperthyroidism and ophthalmopathy. This second study notes: HTBI primers were used for first-round RT-PCR of the TCR CDR3. Most clonotypes that expanded in the thyroid above 0.001 also showed up in blood. Ophthalmopathy was model-predicted a median about 7.1 months pre-onset.

Sample: peripheral blood mononuclear cells (PBMCs), taken at new diagnosis, from a patient treated with antithyroid drugs. This TCR was sampled from a woman under 40 with Graves disease. The rearrangement joins TRBV5-1 to TRBJ2-3; 9 bases are a match to TRBD1. The CDR3 protein is CASSLALQGAGGTDTQYF. Here the CDR3 DNA reads TGCGCCAGCAGCTTGGCCCTACAGGGGGCAGGCGGCACAGATACGCAGTATTTT.